This TCR beta chain was sequenced for a study of T cell repertoires in cytomegalovirus infection (dated by TCRdb to about 2019). A note on the overall study: Donor HLA type was relevant to the analysis, as public TCR beta signatures indicated carriage of CMV infection together with the matching HLA type.

Reads for this sample came from an Illumina HiSeq 1500. TCRdb trimmed public reads at Q25 via fastp, called clones via MiXCR and kept in-frame beta chains. Each entry merges the rows of one CDR3 protein and shows their most common DNA and genes. The sample table holds 200,000 to 300,000 distinct CDR3 sequences, of which approximately 9.1% were seen once. The ten most abundant clones make up about 15% of the sample. The cysteine opens and the phenylalanine closes a CDR3 of 13 amino acids. Just CDR3 DNA is preserved here, 39 bases in frame from base 1. The junction carries 13 bases between V and J, which are trimmed by 1 base and 9 bases respectively. The germline V gene supplies CDR1 SQVTM and CDR2 ANQGSEA. Study-wide conclusions, independent of this receptor: The ex vivo response was dominated by HLA-C-restricted CMV-specific TCR beta clonotypes, and the single most frequent clonotype in two of eight donors was supplied by these HLA-C-restricted clonotypes. In both this cohort and an independent cohort of a few hundred donors, the cumulative frequency of public TCR beta family members distinguished carriers of CMV infection plus the relevant HLA type.

This clonotype was counted many times. No antigen is known for it. Base qualities were left out, and no much larger clone turns up one base away. Material: PBMCs. This receptor was obtained from a human donor in good health (CMV status not recorded). Some clones in this sample may be carry-over from other donors' samples. This chain is built from TRBV29-1 and TRBJ2-1; the D element might be TRBD1 or TRBD2, as each aligns at 6 bases. The CDR3 sequence is CSVEVQGLSEQFF. The sequenced DNA is TGCAGCGTTGAAGTACAGGGACTTAGTGAGCAGTTCTTC.